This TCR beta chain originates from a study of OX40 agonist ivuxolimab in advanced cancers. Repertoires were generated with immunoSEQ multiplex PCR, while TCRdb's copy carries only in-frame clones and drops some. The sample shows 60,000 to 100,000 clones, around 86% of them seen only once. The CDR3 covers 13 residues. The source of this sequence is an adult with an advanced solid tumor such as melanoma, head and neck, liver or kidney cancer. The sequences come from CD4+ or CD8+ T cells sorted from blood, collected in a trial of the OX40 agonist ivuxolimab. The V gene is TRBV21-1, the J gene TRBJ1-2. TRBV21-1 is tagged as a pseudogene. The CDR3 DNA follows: TGTGCCAGCAGCAAAGTTGGAAGGGATGGCTACACCTTC. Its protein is CASSKVGRDGYTF.